This T cell receptor (beta chain) appears in the sequencing data of a study of post-analysis software for immune sequencing data. Study information: The disease courses spanned relapsing-remitting, secondary progressive and progressive-relapsing forms of multiple sclerosis. General study findings and limits: Significantly lower normalized Chao1 diversity was seen in multiple sclerosis patients than in controls.

Researchers reported that TCR beta cDNA libraries carried unique molecular identifiers. TCRdb redid the calling of the PCR reads with MiXCR, one entry per CDR3 protein. The sample consists of around 500,000 distinct CDR3 sequences, 34% of them appearing once. Details on this clonotype: Its antigen remains unknown.

The source material was blood. This receptor was identified in a girl aged 2-17 years with multiple sclerosis.

CDR3 nucleotide sequence: TGTGCCAGCAGCTTCATGGGGGCTAACTATGGCTACACCTTC. Its translation is CASSFMGANYGYTF. V gene TRBV5-4 combines with J gene TRBJ1-2, with D possibly TRBD1 on 5 matching bases. Germline lookup yields CDR1 SGHNT and CDR2 YYREEE (reference sequence). The CDR3 spans 14 residues. The V gene lost 2 bases and the J gene lost 0 bases, with 8 bases spanning the gap.